This T cell receptor beta chain was captured by sequencing in a study of shared clonotypes between healthy human individuals. The CDR3 is 17 amino acids. The authors sequenced unsorted PBMC DNA on ten immunoSEQ deep assay plates. Profiling relied on immunoSEQ multiplex PCR, and the TCRdb table lists in-frame clones only, not all of them. The table includes about 480,000 clones, about four fifths detected once. Sequenced material: PBMCs. The chain carries TRBV21-1 and TRBJ2-6; the listed D gene, TRBD1, was not tested against the DNA. TRBV21-1 is described as a pseudogene. The sequence was collected from a woman aged 40 to 55 in good health. Some clones in this sample may be carry-over from other donors' samples. CDR3 bases: TGTGCCAGCAGCGACACGCTACAACAAAGTCGGGCCAACGTCCTGACTTTC. Protein product: CASSDTLQQSRANVLTF.